These 22 T cell receptor beta chains share one sample of origin, sequenced in a study of early T cells in non-severe SARS-CoV-2 infection. Via MiXCR, TCRdb re-called the 5' RACE reads, giving one row per CDR3 protein. The sample lists 50,000 to 65,000 distinct CDR3 sequences, around 13% occurring once. Sequencing was carried out using whole blood. These receptors were obtained from an adult who was a healthcare worker with PCR-confirmed SARS-CoV-2 infection or an uninfected control (not recorded which).

This clonotype occurred a few times. The rearrangement links TRBV6-5 to TRBJ2-5; possible D gene TRBD2, 6 bases. With 4 bases removed from V and 4 bases from J, the gap between germline ends came to 16 bases. The CDR3 has 15 residues. CDR1 is MNHEY and CDR2 is SVGAGI in the germline V gene. DNA for the CDR3: TGTGCCAGCAGTTCGGCTGGGGCGGGGAGAGAGACCCAGTACTTC. Translating it yields CASSSAGAGRETQYF.

This clonotype came up many times. The rearrangement links TRBV5-1 to TRBJ2-3; D unclear. CDR3 length: 15 amino acids. CDR1 and CDR2 from the germline V gene are SGHRS and YFSETQ. V was shortened by 1 base and J by 3 bases, with 12 bases between the two germline ends. The CDR3: CASSLPHEVTDTQYF. In nucleotides, the CDR3 is TGCGCCAGCAGCTTGCCCCATGAGGTTACAGATACGCAGTATTTT. Complete variable domain (other parts from reference TRBV5-1 and TRBJ2-3): KAGVTQTPRYLIKTRGQQVTLSCSPISGHRSVSWYQQTPGQGLQFLFEYFSETQRNKGNFPGRFSGRQFSNSRSEMNVSTLELGDSALYLCASSLPHEVTDTQYFGPGTRLTVL.

Only a few counts were recorded for this clonotype. The chain's CDR3 is CASGLFPGEGGGGNTIYF. CDR3 sequence (DNA): TGTGCTAGTGGTTTATTCCCAGGAGAAGGGGGCGGTGGAAACACCATATATTTT. V is TRBV12-5 and J is TRBJ1-3; 7 bases match TRBD1. V was pared by 3 bases and J by 3 bases, with 14 bases of the junction left unmatched. The CDR3 contains 18 residues. CDR1 LGHNT and CDR2 FRNRAP come from the germline V gene. Complete variable domain (other parts from reference TRBV12-5 and TRBJ1-3): DARVTQTPRHKVTEMGQEVTMRCQPILGHNTVFWYRQTMMQGLELLAYFRNRAPLDDSGMPKDRFSAEMPDATLATLKIQPSEPRDSAVYFCASGLFPGEGGGGNTIYFGEGSWLTVV.

This clonotype came up a few times. The V gene is TRBV7-9, the J gene TRBJ1-5; D perhaps matches TRBD1 (6 bases). Trimming took 1 base from V and 4 from J, leaving 11 bases between them. Germline CDR1 reads SEHNR; CDR2 reads FQNEAQ (reference sequence). There are 15 residues in the CDR3. CDR3 residues: CASSLGQGTNQPQHF. Here the CDR3 DNA reads TGTGCCAGCAGCTTAGGGCAGGGGACTAATCAGCCCCAGCATTTT.

The rearrangement joins TRBV13 to TRBJ2-7; tentatively, D is TRBD2 (6 bases). Germline V CDR1 and CDR2: PRHDT, FYEKMQ (reference sequence). V was shortened by 5 bases and J by 1 base, with 15 bases between the two germline ends. This CDR3 contains 15 residues. The CDR3 DNA follows: TGTGCCAGCAGCACCGGGGCAGGGAGGTCCTACGAGCAGTACTTC. It translates to CASSTGAGRSYEQYF.

This chain joins TRBV6-6 and TRBJ2-1; weak D call: TRBD1 (5 bases). Trimming took off 2 bases at V and 5 bases at J, with 13 bases between the two ends. This CDR3 region has 15 residues. In germline, CDR1 is MNHNY, CDR2 SVGAGI (reference sequence). In DNA, the CDR3 is TGTGCCAGCAGTTACCCGACGGACAAAAACAATGAGCAGTTCTTC. This encodes CASSYPTDKNNEQFF.

This clonotype was counted only a few times. The chain carries TRBV6-1 and TRBJ2-3; D call uncertain. The CDR3 is made up of 14 amino acids. Germline CDR1 and CDR2: MNHNS and SASEGT. Trimming pared 2 bases from V and 1 base from J, leaving 7 bases between. Written as DNA, the CDR3 is TGTGCCAGCAGTGAAACCTGGGGCACAGATACGCAGTATTTT. As protein: CASSETWGTDTQYF.

This clonotype has more than one count but fewer than ten. This chain connects TRBV4-3 to TRBJ2-1; possibly TRBD2 for D (5 bases). Trimming removed 1 base from V and 13 bases from J, with 8 bases in between. Germline CDR1 and CDR2: LGHNA and YSLEER. The CDR3 contains 11 residues. CDR3 DNA: TGCGCCAGCAGCCAAGGTCCTAGCCAGTTCTTC. Its translation is CASSQGPSQFF.

This clonotype was counted at least ten times. The genes are TRBV4-3 and TRBJ2-2; unclear D gene. This CDR3 has 14 residues. The ends were cut back, 0 bases at V and 7 bases at J, with 9 bases in the middle. From germline, CDR1 is LGHNA and CDR2 YSLEER. The CDR3 DNA sequence: TGCGCCAGCAGCCAAGATTTCTCAGGCGGGGAGCTGTTTTTT. Amino acids: CASSQDFSGGELFF.

Ten or more counts support this clonotype. V is TRBV10-2 and J is TRBJ2-7; possible D gene TRBD1, 6 bases. Germline-derived CDR1 and CDR2 are WSHSY and SAAADI. Between the trimmed V and J ends, which lost 5 bases and 5 bases, there was a span of 10 bases. The CDR3 covers 12 residues. The CDR3 DNA sequence: TGCGCCAGCAGTCTAAAGGGGGACGAGCAGTACTTC. This translates into CASSLKGDEQYF.

This clonotype was seen only a few times. The chain couples TRBV6-4 to TRBJ1-1, with a possible D match to TRBD1 (5 bases). The CDR3 spans 16 residues. Germline V lookup: CDR1 MRHNA, CDR2 SNTAGT. V was shortened by 7 bases and J by 5 bases, with 23 bases between the two germline ends. CDR3 nucleotide sequence: TGTGCCAGCATGGATTCATTCCTCGACAGTAAAACTGAAGCTTTCTTT. It encodes CASMDSFLDSKTEAFF.

The gene calls are TRBV20-1 and TRBJ2-7; D perhaps matches TRBD2 (6 bases). This CDR3 contains 15 residues. CDR1 is DFQATT and CDR2 is SNEGSKA in the germline V gene (reference sequence). V gave up 2 bases and J gave up 3 bases, with 17 bases separating them. This CDR3 reads CSARPRGGDLYEQYF. CDR3 sequence (DNA): TGCAGTGCTAGACCCCGAGGCGGGGACCTCTACGAGCAGTACTTC.

V gene TRBV7-2 combines with J gene TRBJ1-1; 7 bases are a match to TRBD1. The CDR3 spans 14 residues. V lost 5 bases, J lost 4 bases, and 7 bases stayed unmatched. Germline CDR1 SGHTA, CDR2 FQGNSA. This CDR3 reads CASSRGGASTEAFF. CDR3 coding DNA: TGTGCCAGCAGCCGAGGGGGCGCGAGCACTGAAGCTTTCTTT.

The genes are TRBV19 and TRBJ2-1; a possible D gene is TRBD2 (6 bases). Per the germline V gene, CDR1 is LNHDA and CDR2 is SQIVND (reference sequence). Trimming shortened V by 3 bases and J by 4 bases, and 7 bases separated the two germline ends. The CDR3 extends over 13 amino acids. CDR3 loop: CASSIGSYNEQFF. Here the CDR3 DNA reads TGTGCCAGTAGTATCGGGAGTTACAATGAGCAGTTCTTC.

This clonotype was found a few times. The chain couples TRBV5-1 to TRBJ1-2; 11 positions agree with TRBD1. J was trimmed by 4 bases and V by 4 bases; bases with no gene match: 9. This CDR3 region has 16 residues. Germline V CDR1 and CDR2: SGHRS, YFSETQ. DNA for the CDR3: TGCGCCAGCAGCCAGCGGACAGGGGGCATAGTCTATGGCTACACCTTC. It translates to CASSQRTGGIVYGYTF.

This clonotype appeared a few times. This sequence joins TRBV6-2 or TRBV6-3 and TRBJ1-2, with 7 bases lining up with TRBD1. CDR3 length equals 14 residues. Trimming cost V 6 bases and J 2 bases; bases outside gene matches: 6. Per germline, CDR1 MNHEY and CDR2 SVGEGT. The CDR3 coding sequence is TGTGCCAGCAGCAGGACAGGACTAAACTATGGCTACACCTTC. Amino acids: CASSRTGLNYGYTF.

The chain carries TRBV7-9 and TRBJ1-6, with D possibly TRBD1 on 5 matching bases. The germline gives CDR1 SEHNR, CDR2 FQNEAQ (reference sequence). This CDR3 is built from 18 residues. V gave up 5 bases and J gave up 4 bases, with 21 bases separating them. CDR3 coding DNA: TGTGCCAGCAGCCCTGTCGAGGGACCGGGGGGTTATAATTCACCCCTCCACTTT. It is translated as CASSPVEGPGGYNSPLHF.

This sequence joins TRBV20-1 and TRBJ2-5; unclear D gene. The CDR3 covers 11 residues. V lost 8 bases, J lost 5 bases, and 12 bases lay in between. Germline V gene data show CDR1 as DFQATT and CDR2 as SNEGSKA (reference sequence). CDR3 nucleotide sequence: TGCAGTTCGTCAATTGGTGAGACCCAGTACTTC. This sequence encodes CSSSIGETQYF.

The genes are TRBV5-4 and TRBJ2-2, with 9 positions matching TRBD1. Germline V CDR1 and CDR2: SGHNT, YYREEE (reference sequence). V lost 4 bases, J lost 1 base, and 11 bases stayed unmatched. This CDR3 has 18 residues. The CDR3 DNA is TGTGCCAGCAGCCACCCCGAGGGACAGGGTGAGAACACCGGGGAGCTGTTTTTT. Amino acids: CASSHPEGQGENTGELFF.

This clonotype was counted between two and nine times. This chain links TRBV3-1 with TRBJ2-1; 14 bases fit TRBD2. Trimming at V came to 3 bases and at J to 9 bases, leaving 7 bases not matched to a gene. CDR1 LGHDT and CDR2 YNNKEL come from the germline V gene (reference sequence). This CDR3 spans 16 amino acids. CDR3 DNA sequence: TGTGCCAGCAGCCAGAGACTAGCGGGGGGGCGTAGTGAGCAGTTCTTC. Its protein product is CASSQRLAGGRSEQFF.

This rearrangement joins TRBV6-5 to TRBJ2-3; D is unclear. The CDR3 is made up of 11 amino acids. Trimming left V 6 bases short and J 3 bases short, with 4 bases between. CDR1 is MNHEY, CDR2 SVGAGI, per germline. The CDR3 loop reads CASRGTDTQYF. Here the CDR3 DNA reads TGTGCCAGCAGGGGGACAGATACGCAGTATTTT.

This clonotype has a handful of counts. The chain has TRBV2 and TRBJ1-4, with D tentatively TRBD1 (6 bases). CDR1 and CDR2 (germline): SNHLY, FYNNEI. This CDR3 is 15 amino acids long. V lost 5 bases to trimming and J lost 3 bases, with 13 bases between them. CDR3 sequence reads: CASSRIDRPNEKLFF. CDR3 bases: TGTGCCAGCAGTCGAATAGACAGGCCTAATGAAAAACTGTTTTTT.